This T cell receptor (beta chain) is drawn from a study of patients and donors after allogeneic stem cell transplantation. TCRdb used MiXCR to reprocess the RT-PCR reads, holding one entry per CDR3 protein. The sample yields roughly 180,000 distinct CDR3 sequences, about 40% seen once. The CDR3 is 15 amino acids. The germline V gene has CDR1 DFQATT and CDR2 SNEGSKA (reference sequence). The ends were cut back, 1 base at V and 5 bases at J, with 15 bases in the middle. The clonotype originates from a human donor who was either an allogeneic HSCT recipient or a stem cell or donor lymphocyte infusion donor (not recorded which). It is not recorded whose cells these are; they may come from a transplant donor. The sample consisted of blood, either unsorted or a sorted T cell fraction (not recorded which). V gene TRBV20-1 combines with J gene TRBJ1-5; D may be TRBD1 (6 bases). The CDR3 sequence is CSARGIQGGHQPQHF. In nucleotides, the CDR3 is TGCAGTGCTAGAGGGATACAGGGCGGCCATCAGCCCCAGCATTTT.